This section outlines one T cell receptor beta chain sequence together with its context. Its cognate antigen is unknown. Using immunoSEQ multiplex PCR, the repertoire was profiled, and TCRdb retains in-frame clones only, with some absent. The sample lists approximately 40,000 clones, approximately 77% occurring once. CDR1 and CDR2 (germline): SGHNT, YYREEE (reference sequence). Trimming pared 0 bases from V and 0 bases from J, leaving 6 bases between. This CDR3 is 15 amino acids long. This sample was taken from a study of radiotherapy plus CTLA-4 blockade in lung cancer. General observations from the study: Blood saw expansion of tumor-derived TCR clones after radiotherapy plus ipilimumab.

The starting material was peripheral blood, obtained from a patient treated with radiotherapy plus ipilimumab. The rearrangement uses TRBV5-4 and TRBJ2-2, with a weak D call TRBD2 (6 bases). The TCR comes from a human donor with non-small cell lung cancer who had stable disease on radiotherapy plus ipilimumab. The chain's CDR3 is CASSLGGANTGELFF. The DNA of the CDR3 is TGTGCCAGCAGCTTGGGGGGGGCGAACACCGGGGAGCTGTTTTTT.